Listed below are T cell receptor beta chains from one sample, sequenced in a study of cytomegalovirus exposure and HLA in healthy donors. Measured with immunoSEQ multiplex PCR; TCRdb has only the in-frame clones, and not every one. The sample totals 150,000 to 200,000 clones. Source material: PBMCs. The source of these receptors is a young woman in good health and CMV-seropositive. The CDR3 runs from the conserved cysteine through the conserved F or W. The D gene is left open where the match is weak.

D: TRBD1
V: TRBV29-1
J: TRBJ2-3
DNA: TGCAGCGTTGGCAACAGGGGTACAGATACGCAGTATTTT
CDR3: CSVGNRGTDTQYF

D: TRBD1
V: TRBV5-8
J: TRBJ1-2
DNA: TGTGCCAGCAGCTTGGGGACAGGTCTTTCTAACTATGGCTACACCTTC
CDR3: CASSLGTGLSNYGYTF

D: NA
V: TRBV4-1
J: TRBJ1-4
DNA: TGCGCCAGCAGCCATCCCACAGATTTTGAAAAACTGTTTTTT
CDR3: CASSHPTDFEKLFF

D: NA
V: TRBV7-9
J: TRBJ1-1
DNA: TGTGCCAGCAGCTTCCAAGGACAGACCACTGAAGCTTTCTTT
CDR3: CASSFQGQTTEAFF

D: NA
V: TRBV7-7
J: TRBJ2-7
DNA: TGTGCCAGCAGCTACCCTTCTTCAGGGGAGGGCGAGCAGTACTTC
CDR3: CASSYPSSGEGEQYF

D: TRBD1
V: TRBV7-9
J: TRBJ1-1
DNA: TGTGCCAGCAGCTTAGGAAGACAGGGGTTTGGGTACACTGAAGCTTTCTTT
CDR3: CASSLGRQGFGYTEAFF

D: TRBD1
V: TRBV29-1
J: TRBJ1-5
DNA: TGCAGCGCCACCGGGACAGGAATCGATCAGCCCCAGCATTTT
CDR3: CSATGTGIDQPQHF

D: NA
V: TRBV30
J: TRBJ1-4
DNA: TGTGCCTGGAGGCTAACAGGGTCTAATGAAAAACTGTTTTTT
CDR3: CAWRLTGSNEKLFF

D: NA
V: TRBV15
J: TRBJ2-7
DNA: TGTGCCACCAGCAGGGACATAGGACCCTACGAGCAGTACTTC
CDR3: CATSRDIGPYEQYF

D: TRBD1
V: TRBV10-3
J: TRBJ1-5
DNA: TGTGCCATCAGTGGGACAGGGCTTTGGAATCAGCCCCAGCATTTT
CDR3: CAISGTGLWNQPQHF

D: NA
V: TRBV5-4
J: TRBJ1-1
DNA: TGTGCCAGCAGCTTGGTAGGGCAGGGTGGTGAAGCTTTCTTT
CDR3: CASSLVGQGGEAFF

D: NA
V: TRBV2
J: TRBJ2-2
DNA: TGTGCCAGCAAACTAAACACCGGGGAGCTGTTTTTT
CDR3: CASKLNTGELFF

D: TRBD1
V: TRBV7-9
J: TRBJ1-2
DNA: TGTGCCAGCAGCTTATTCGGCGACAGGGGAAACTATGGCTACACCTTC
CDR3: CASSLFGDRGNYGYTF

D: TRBD2
V: TRBV9
J: TRBJ2-3
DNA: TGTGCCAGCAGCGCCTTCGGGCGGGAGGATACGCAGTATTTT
CDR3: CASSAFGREDTQYF

D: NA
V: TRBV18
J: TRBJ1-1
DNA: TGTGCCAGCTCACTAAGACACGAGGGTGCTATGAACACTGAAGCTTTCTTT
CDR3: CASSLRHEGAMNTEAFF

D: TRBD2
V: TRBV4-2
J: TRBJ2-1
DNA: TGTGCCAGCAGCCAAGCGGGGACTAGCGGGAGATCCCGCTACAATGAGCAGTTCTTC
CDR3: CASSQAGTSGRSRYNEQFF

D: TRBD2
V: TRBV5-4
J: TRBJ2-3
DNA: TGTGCCAGCAGTCCGGGGACTAAGGTCACAGATACGCAGTATTTT
CDR3: CASSPGTKVTDTQYF

D: NA
V: TRBV5-5
J: TRBJ1-2
DNA: TGTGCCAGCAGCTTAGACACCTATGGCTACACCTTC
CDR3: CASSLDTYGYTF

D: NA
V: TRBV9
J: TRBJ2-7
DNA: TGTGCCAGCAGCGCCACCGCGGCAAGCTACGAGCAGTACTTC
CDR3: CASSATAASYEQYF

D: NA
V: TRBV30
J: TRBJ1-1
DNA: TGTGCCTGGAGACGTACAGGGATGCCTGAAGCTTTCTTT
CDR3: CAWRRTGMPEAFF